The 14 T cell receptor beta chains below were found in one sample sequenced in a study of cytomegalovirus exposure and HLA in healthy donors. PCR used 60 Vbeta primers and 13 Jbeta primers. The table came from immunoSEQ multiplex PCR; TCRdb's copy has only in-frame clones and leaves some out. The table lists some 120,000 clones. Sequenced sample: PBMCs. The origin of the receptors is a man aged 30 to 39 in good health and CMV-seronegative.

The chain joins TRBV11-3 to TRBJ2-3; 10 bases line up with TRBD2. Germline V CDR1 and CDR2: SGHNT, YENEEA. J lost 2 bases, V lost 3 bases, and 5 bases had no gene match. This CDR3 spans 16 amino acids. CDR3 DNA: TGTGCCAGCAGCTTGTTTGGGACTAGCGACACAGATACGCAGTATTTT. As protein: CASSLFGTSDTDTQYF.

This sequence joins TRBV6-1 and TRBJ1-4; D remains unclear. This CDR3 is 14 amino acids long. The ends were cut back, 0 bases at V and 7 bases at J, with 9 bases in the middle. Germline V lookup: CDR1 MNHNS, CDR2 SASEGT. This CDR3 reads CASSEAQAFEKLFF. CDR3 nucleotide sequence: TGTGCCAGCAGTGAAGCCCAGGCATTTGAAAAACTGTTTTTT.

CDR3 loop: CASSGGATGTDTQYF. CDR3 nucleotides: TGTGCCAGCAGCGGGGGCGCGACTGGCACAGATACGCAGTATTTT. V gene TRBV9 combines with J gene TRBJ2-3; maybe TRBD1 (5 bases). The CDR3 is made up of 15 amino acids. Trimming pared 3 bases from V and 1 base from J, leaving 12 bases between. Germline V gene sequence: CDR1 SGDLS, CDR2 YYNGEE. The full variable domain, with the rest looked up from reference TRBV9 and TRBJ2-3, is DSGVTQTPKHLITATGQRVTLRCSPRSGDLSVYWYQQSLDQGLQFLIQYYNGEERAKGNILERFSAQQFPDLHSELNLSSLELGDSALYFCASSGGATGTDTQYFGPGTRLTVL.

The chain uses TRBV27 and TRBJ2-7; 9 bases align to TRBD2. V lost 4 bases, J lost 6 bases, and 4 bases stayed unmatched. Germline V gene data show CDR1 as MNHEY and CDR2 as SMNVEV (reference sequence). The CDR3 length is 13 residues. The CDR3 nucleotides are TGTGCCAGCAGTTCGGAACTAGCGGGCGAGCAGTACTTC. Its translation: CASSSELAGEQYF.

The chain recombines TRBV28 with TRBJ2-2, with a weak D call TRBD2 (6 bases). Germline CDR1 is MDHEN and CDR2 is SYDVKM. Trimming left V 5 bases short and J 5 bases short, with 18 bases between. This CDR3 region has 16 residues. CDR3 sequence: CASSELAGPSTGELFF. CDR3 nucleotides: TGTGCCAGCAGTGAACTAGCTGGCCCCTCTACCGGGGAGCTGTTTTTT. Full variable domain (outside the CDR3, taken from reference TRBV28 and TRBJ2-2): DVKVTQSSRYLVKRTGEKVFLECVQDMDHENMFWYRQDPGLGLRLIYFSYDVKMKEKGDIPEGYSVSREKKERFSLILESASTNQTSMYLCASSELAGPSTGELFFGEGSRLTVL.

This chain connects TRBV6-6 to TRBJ2-3, with 10 nucleotides matching TRBD2. This CDR3 spans 16 amino acids. The germline gives CDR1 MNHNY, CDR2 SVGAGI (reference sequence). Losses at the gene ends were 5 bases for V and 3 bases for J; bases not matched to a gene: 8. The chain's CDR3 is CASSLSGTSVTDTQYF. CDR3 DNA: TGTGCCAGCAGTCTCTCCGGGACTAGCGTGACAGATACGCAGTATTTT.

V and J are TRBV6-6 and TRBJ1-3; a possible D gene is TRBD1 (5 bases). The V end was cut by 6 bases, the J end by 7 bases, with 19 bases between. Per germline, CDR1 MNHNY and CDR2 SVGAGI (reference sequence). CDR3 size: 15 residues. The CDR3 nucleotides read TGTGCCAGCAGCCCCCTAACGGGCAGGGTGAACACCATATATTTT. This gives the protein CASSPLTGRVNTIYF.

The rearrangement joins TRBV19 to TRBJ2-2; tentative D call: TRBD1 (6 bases). The CDR3 contains 16 residues. Deletions cut 7 bases from V and 1 base from J, with 16 bases between. The V gene's germline CDR1 is LNHDA and CDR2 SQIVND (reference sequence). For the CDR3, the DNA is TGTGCCAGTACCACAAGACAGGACGGGAACACCGGGGAGCTGTTTTTT. Amino acids: CASTTRQDGNTGELFF. Supplemented by reference TRBV19 and TRBJ2-2, the full variable domain reads DGGITQSPKYLFRKEGQNVTLSCEQNLNHDAMYWYRQDPGQGLRLIYYSQIVNDFQKGDIAEGYSVSREKKESFPLTVTSAQKNPTAFYLCASTTRQDGNTGELFFGEGSRLTVL.

The rearrangement links TRBV11-3 to TRBJ2-7; TRBD1 might be the D (5 bases). The germline CDR1 and CDR2 sequences are SGHNT and YENEEA. Trimming stripped 4 bases from V and 3 bases from J, with 13 bases between. This CDR3 spans 14 amino acids. The CDR3 bases are TGTGCCAGCAGCTCCAGCCTGGACAACTACGAGCAGTACTTC. Its protein product is CASSSSLDNYEQYF.

J is TRBJ2-3 and V is TRBV27; D remains unclear. Germline CDR1 reads MNHEY; CDR2 reads SMNVEV (reference sequence). The CDR3 length is 13 residues. Trimming removed 7 bases from V and 5 bases from J, with 13 bases in between. CDR3 residues: CASKKEPGDTQYF. As DNA, the CDR3 is TGTGCCAGCAAGAAGGAGCCCGGAGATACGCAGTATTTT.

The chain couples TRBV6-1 to TRBJ2-3; the D is unclear. The CDR3 is 12 amino acids. Germline lookup yields CDR1 MNHNS and CDR2 SASEGT. V lost 3 bases to trimming and J lost 4 bases, with 5 bases between them. The CDR3 is CASSDPSDTQYF. CDR3 sequence (DNA): TGTGCCAGCAGTGATCCCTCAGATACGCAGTATTTT.

The chain uses TRBV5-1 and TRBJ1-4, with 8 bases that match TRBD1. The CDR3 totals 15 residues. With V trimmed by 0 bases and J by 7 bases, 5 bases remained unmatched. From germline, CDR1 is SGHRS and CDR2 YFSETQ. DNA for the CDR3: TGCGCCAGCAGCTTGGAAGGACAGGGAGGTGAAAAACTGTTTTTT. Translating gives CASSLEGQGGEKLFF. Filled out from reference TRBV5-1 and TRBJ1-4, the complete variable domain reads KAGVTQTPRYLIKTRGQQVTLSCSPISGHRSVSWYQQTPGQGLQFLFEYFSETQRNKGNFPGRFSGRQFSNSRSEMNVSTLELGDSALYLCASSLEGQGGEKLFFGSGTQLSVL.

The CDR3: CASSPPLDRVYEQYF. The CDR3 DNA reads TGTGCCAGCAGTCCCCCGCTCGACAGGGTGTACGAGCAGTACTTC. V usage is TRBV28 and J usage is TRBJ2-7; 7 nucleotides match TRBD1. Trimming removed 5 bases from V and 4 bases from J; junction bases left unmatched: 11. The CDR3 extends over 15 amino acids. CDR1 and CDR2 from the germline V gene are MDHEN and SYDVKM.

This chain uses TRBV5-4 with TRBJ1-1; no clear D gene. V dropped 0 bases and J dropped 3 bases, with 6 bases sitting between them. This CDR3 has 13 amino acids. Germline CDR1 SGHNT, CDR2 YYREEE (reference sequence). In DNA, the CDR3 is TGTGCCAGCAGCTTGGGAGAATACACTGAAGCTTTCTTT. This codes for CASSLGEYTEAFF.